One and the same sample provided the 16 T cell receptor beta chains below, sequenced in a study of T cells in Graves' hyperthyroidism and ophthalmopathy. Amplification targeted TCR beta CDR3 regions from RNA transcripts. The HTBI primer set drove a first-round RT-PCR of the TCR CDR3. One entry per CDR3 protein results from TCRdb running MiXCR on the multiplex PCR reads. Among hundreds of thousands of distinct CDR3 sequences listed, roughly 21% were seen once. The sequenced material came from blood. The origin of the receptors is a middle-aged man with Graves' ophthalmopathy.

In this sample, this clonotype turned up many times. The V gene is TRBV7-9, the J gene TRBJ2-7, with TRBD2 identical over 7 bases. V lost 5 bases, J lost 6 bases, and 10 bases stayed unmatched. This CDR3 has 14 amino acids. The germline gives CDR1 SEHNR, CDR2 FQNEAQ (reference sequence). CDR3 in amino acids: CASSPRAGASEQYF. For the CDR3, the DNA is TGTGCCAGCAGCCCGAGGGCGGGAGCTAGCGAGCAGTACTTC.

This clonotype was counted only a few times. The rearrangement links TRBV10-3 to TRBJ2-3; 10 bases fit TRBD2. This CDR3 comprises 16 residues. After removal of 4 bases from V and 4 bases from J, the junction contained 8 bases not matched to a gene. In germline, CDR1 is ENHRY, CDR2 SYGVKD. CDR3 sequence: CAISALAGAGADTQYF. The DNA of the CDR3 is TGTGCCATCAGTGCCCTAGCGGGGGCTGGGGCAGATACGCAGTATTTT.

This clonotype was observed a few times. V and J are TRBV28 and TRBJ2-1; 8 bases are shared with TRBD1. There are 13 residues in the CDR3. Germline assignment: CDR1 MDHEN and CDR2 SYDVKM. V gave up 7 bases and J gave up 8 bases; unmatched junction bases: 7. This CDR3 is CASIRQGADEQFF. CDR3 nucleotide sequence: TGTGCCAGCATTCGGCAGGGGGCAGATGAGCAGTTCTTC. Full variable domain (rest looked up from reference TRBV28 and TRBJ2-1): DVKVTQSSRYLVKRTGEKVFLECVQDMDHENMFWYRQDPGLGLRLIYFSYDVKMKEKGDIPEGYSVSREKKERFSLILESASTNQTSMYLCASIRQGADEQFFGPGTRLTVL.

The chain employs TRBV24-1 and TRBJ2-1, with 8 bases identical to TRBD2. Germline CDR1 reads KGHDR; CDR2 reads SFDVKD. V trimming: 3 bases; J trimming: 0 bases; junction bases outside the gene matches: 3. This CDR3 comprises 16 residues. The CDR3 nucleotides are TGTGCCACCAGTGATCTGAGCGGGAGCTCCTACAATGAGCAGTTCTTC. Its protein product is CATSDLSGSSYNEQFF.

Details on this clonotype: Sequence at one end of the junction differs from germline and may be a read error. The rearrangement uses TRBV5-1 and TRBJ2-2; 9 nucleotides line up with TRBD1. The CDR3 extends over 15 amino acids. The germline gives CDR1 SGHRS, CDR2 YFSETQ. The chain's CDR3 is CASSLWDRDAGELFF. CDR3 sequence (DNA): TGTGCCAGCAGCTTATGGGACAGGGATGCCGGGGAGCTGTTTTTT.

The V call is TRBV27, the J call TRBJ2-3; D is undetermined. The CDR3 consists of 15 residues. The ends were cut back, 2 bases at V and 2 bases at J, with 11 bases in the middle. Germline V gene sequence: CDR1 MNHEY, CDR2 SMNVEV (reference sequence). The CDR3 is CASSLGARFTDTQYF. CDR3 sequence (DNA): TGTGCCAGCAGTTTAGGAGCGAGGTTCACAGATACGCAGTATTTT.

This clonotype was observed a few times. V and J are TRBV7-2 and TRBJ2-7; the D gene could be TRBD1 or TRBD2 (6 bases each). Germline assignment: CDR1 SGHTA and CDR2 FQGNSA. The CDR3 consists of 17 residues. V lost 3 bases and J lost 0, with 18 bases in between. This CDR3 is CASSLGGLGPNSYEQYF. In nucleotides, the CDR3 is TGTGCCAGCAGCTTGGGGGGCTTGGGTCCAAACTCCTACGAGCAGTACTTC.

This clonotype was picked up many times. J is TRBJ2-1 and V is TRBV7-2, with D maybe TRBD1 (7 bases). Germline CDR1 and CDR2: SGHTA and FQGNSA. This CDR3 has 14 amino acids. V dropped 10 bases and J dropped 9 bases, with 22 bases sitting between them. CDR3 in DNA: TGTGCCACCTCAAACAGGGGAGGTCGGAGTGAGCAGTTCTTC. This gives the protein CATSNRGGRSEQFF.

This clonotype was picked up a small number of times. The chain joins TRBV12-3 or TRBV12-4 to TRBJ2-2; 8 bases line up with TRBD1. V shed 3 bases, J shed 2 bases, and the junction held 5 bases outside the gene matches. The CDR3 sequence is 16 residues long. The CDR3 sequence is CASSLDRAPNTGELFF. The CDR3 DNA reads TGTGCCAGCAGTTTGGACAGGGCCCCAAACACCGGGGAGCTGTTTTTT.

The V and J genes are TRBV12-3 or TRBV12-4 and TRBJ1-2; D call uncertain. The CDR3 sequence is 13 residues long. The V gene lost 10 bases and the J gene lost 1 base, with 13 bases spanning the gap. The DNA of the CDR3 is TGTGCCATCCTGCTCAGATATAACTATGGCTACACCTTC. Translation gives CAILLRYNYGYTF.

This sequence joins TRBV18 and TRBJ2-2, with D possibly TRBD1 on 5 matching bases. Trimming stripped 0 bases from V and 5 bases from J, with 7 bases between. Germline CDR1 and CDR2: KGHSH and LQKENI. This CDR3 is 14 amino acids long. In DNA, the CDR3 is TGTGCCAGCTCACCACCGCAGGGTACCGGGGAGCTGTTTTTT. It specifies CASSPPQGTGELFF.

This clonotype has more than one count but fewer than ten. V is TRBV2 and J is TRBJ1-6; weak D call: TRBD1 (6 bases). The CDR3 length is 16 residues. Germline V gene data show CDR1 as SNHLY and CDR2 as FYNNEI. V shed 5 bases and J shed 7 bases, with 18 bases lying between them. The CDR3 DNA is TGTGCCAGCAGTTATACACAGGGTTCCTTCAATTCACCCCTCCACTTT. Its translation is CASSYTQGSFNSPLHF.

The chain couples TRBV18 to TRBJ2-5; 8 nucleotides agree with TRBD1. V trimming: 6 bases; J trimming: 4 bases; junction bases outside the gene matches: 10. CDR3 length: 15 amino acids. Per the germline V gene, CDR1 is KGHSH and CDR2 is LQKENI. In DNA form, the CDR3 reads TGTGCCAGCTCGGCAGGGGGCATTTCTCGAGAGACCCAGTACTTC. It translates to CASSAGGISRETQYF. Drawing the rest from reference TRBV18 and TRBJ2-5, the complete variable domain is NAGVMQNPRHLVRRRGQEARLRCSPMKGHSHVYWYRQLPEEGLKFMVYLQKENIIDESGMPKERFSAEFPKEGPSILRIQQVVRGDSAAYFCASSAGGISRETQYFGPGTRLLVL.

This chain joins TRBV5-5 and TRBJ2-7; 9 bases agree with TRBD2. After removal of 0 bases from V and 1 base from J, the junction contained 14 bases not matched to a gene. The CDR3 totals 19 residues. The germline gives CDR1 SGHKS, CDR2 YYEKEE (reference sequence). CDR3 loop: CASSLGGLAGGTWSYEQYF. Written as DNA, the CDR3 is TGTGCCAGCAGCTTGGGGGGCCTGGCGGGAGGGACGTGGTCCTACGAGCAGTACTTC.

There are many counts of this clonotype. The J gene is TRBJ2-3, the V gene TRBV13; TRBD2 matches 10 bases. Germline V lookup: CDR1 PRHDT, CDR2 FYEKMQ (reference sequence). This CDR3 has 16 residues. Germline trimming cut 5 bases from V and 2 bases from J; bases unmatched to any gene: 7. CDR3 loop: CASSARTSGSTDTQYF. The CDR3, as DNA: TGTGCCAGCAGCGCGCGGACTAGCGGTTCCACAGATACGCAGTATTTT.

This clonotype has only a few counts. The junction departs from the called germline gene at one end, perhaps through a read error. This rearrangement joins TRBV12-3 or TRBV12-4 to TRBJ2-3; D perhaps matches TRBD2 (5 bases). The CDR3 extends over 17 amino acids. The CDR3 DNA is TGTGCCAGCAGCTTAGTGGGCGGGTACGAGTCTTTTGGCGGGCAGTATTTT. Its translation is CASSLVGGYESFGGQYF.